This T cell receptor (beta chain) was identified during a study of T cell responses to AZD1222 COVID-19 vaccine. Background on the study: Analysis merged second doses at about 4 or about 12 weeks. General study results and limits: At study baseline, merely more than 5 AZD1222 recipients were seropositive. Clonal diversity was possibly underestimated, and the donors were mostly white British, with more females. Repertoires were obtained only post-peak T cell response.

Details on this clone: Antigen specificity is unknown.

Clones were sequenced by immunoSEQ multiplex PCR, and TCRdb holds only the in-frame ones, with some missing. The table has 150,000 to 200,000 clones, about 93% seen once. The CDR3 contains 14 residues. Trimming shortened V by 6 bases and J by 0 bases, and 9 bases separated the two germline ends. Germline V gives CDR1 SNHLY, CDR2 FYNNEI. V usage is TRBV2 and J usage is TRBJ1-3, with unresolved D. The sequence derives from an adult in good health. Here the sequenced sample was peripheral blood, taken on day 0 of AZD1222 vaccination. The CDR3 region has the DNA TGTGCCAGCAGGCCGGGGTCCTCTGGAAACACCATATATTTT. This translates into CASRPGSSGNTIYF.